This passage covers 25 T cell receptor beta chains from one sample sequenced in a study of STAT5B mutations in CD4+ large granular lymphocyte leukemia. Assay used: immunoSEQ multiplex PCR; TCRdb lists only in-frame clones, some missing. The sample has tens of thousands of clones, about 71% seen once. Material: CD4+ T cells from blood buffy coats. The source of these receptors is a human donor in good health.

The chain carries TRBV7-9 and TRBJ1-1; TRBD1 matches 7 bases. Germline CDR1 and CDR2: SEHNR and FQNEAQ (reference sequence). This CDR3 has 15 amino acids. Trimming cost V 4 bases and J 1 base; bases outside gene matches: 6. CDR3: CASSYTGAENTEAFF. The CDR3 DNA reads as TGTGCCAGCAGCTATACAGGGGCGGAGAACACTGAAGCTTTCTTT.

V gene TRBV6-5 combines with J gene TRBJ1-2, with D possibly being TRBD1 (6 bases). Trimming took 2 bases from V and 6 from J, leaving 10 bases between them. The CDR3 contains 13 residues. Germline-derived CDR1 and CDR2 are MNHEY and SVGAGI. The CDR3 region is CASSYRRGDGYTF. CDR3 sequence (DNA): TGTGCCAGCAGTTACAGGAGGGGGGATGGCTACACCTTC.

This chain joins TRBV7-2 and TRBJ2-1, with D tentatively TRBD1 or TRBD2 (6 bases each). The germline V and J ends were trimmed by 1 base and 8 bases, with 15 bases remaining between them. The CDR3 loop spans 15 amino acids. The germline V gene encodes CDR1 SGHTA and CDR2 FQGNSA. The CDR3 region is CASSLGPGAGDEQFF. CDR3 coding DNA: TGTGCCAGCAGCTTAGGACCGGGGGCCGGCGATGAGCAGTTCTTC.

V usage is TRBV6-1 and J usage is TRBJ2-1; 7 bases agree with TRBD2. CDR1 and CDR2 from the germline V gene are MNHNS and SASEGT. The CDR3 length is 16 residues. With 3 bases clipped from V and 2 bases from J, the junction kept 7 bases outside the gene matches. CDR3 DNA sequence: TGTGCCAGCAGTGACGCGGGGGTGCCGACCTACAATGAGCAGTTCTTC. Protein product: CASSDAGVPTYNEQFF.

This chain joins TRBV2 and TRBJ1-2, with D hard to call. The germline V and J ends were trimmed by 0 bases and 1 base, with 0 bases remaining between them. From germline, CDR1 is SNHLY and CDR2 FYNNEI. The CDR3 has 12 residues. The CDR3 here is CASSEANYGYTF. DNA for the CDR3: TGTGCCAGCAGTGAAGCTAACTATGGCTACACCTTC.

This rearrangement joins TRBV5-1 to TRBJ1-5, with TRBD1 as a possible D gene (5 bases). Between the trimmed V and J ends, which lost 4 bases and 2 bases, there was a span of 16 bases. Per the germline V gene, CDR1 is SGHRS and CDR2 is YFSETQ. CDR3 length: 16 residues. The CDR3 is CASSRGGRWGNQPQHF. The CDR3 DNA reads TGCGCCAGCAGCCGGGGGGGTCGGTGGGGCAATCAGCCCCAGCATTTT. Drawing the rest from reference TRBV5-1 and TRBJ1-5, the complete variable domain is KAGVTQTPRYLIKTRGQQVTLSCSPISGHRSVSWYQQTPGQGLQFLFEYFSETQRNKGNFPGRFSGRQFSNSRSEMNVSTLELGDSALYLCASSRGGRWGNQPQHFGDGTRLSIL.

The table lists this clone with a few counts. The chain couples TRBV5-1 to TRBJ2-1; TRBD2 is a possible D gene (6 bases). This CDR3 spans 16 amino acids. Per germline, CDR1 SGHRS and CDR2 YFSETQ. The V gene lost 3 bases and the J gene lost 0 bases, with 13 bases spanning the gap. CDR3 protein: CASSSSGSDSYNEQFF. The CDR3 bases are TGCGCCAGCAGCTCATCCGGGAGCGACTCCTACAATGAGCAGTTCTTC.

This clone was observed a few times. CDR3: CASSVSGGADTQYF. CDR3 nucleotide sequence: TGTGCCAGCAGTGTTAGCGGGGGCGCAGATACGCAGTATTTT. This sequence joins TRBV6-4 and TRBJ2-3, with 9 bases that match TRBD2. J gave up 4 bases and V 4 bases, and 3 bases lay outside the gene matches. This CDR3 has 14 residues. Per germline, CDR1 MRHNA and CDR2 SNTAGT.

J is TRBJ2-3 and V is TRBV28, with TRBD2 as a possible D gene (6 bases). CDR3 length: 15 residues. CDR1 MDHEN and CDR2 SYDVKM come from the germline V gene. V was clipped by 11 bases and J by 0 bases, with 18 bases between them. The CDR3 is CAGSGGDVSTDTQYF. CDR3 nucleotides: TGTGCCGGTTCCGGCGGGGACGTTAGCACAGATACGCAGTATTTT.

The chain uses TRBV27 and TRBJ1-6; no reliable D call. CDR3 length: 12 residues. Trimming shortened V by 5 bases and J by 6 bases, and 5 bases separated the two germline ends. Germline V gives CDR1 MNHEY, CDR2 SMNVEV (reference sequence). The CDR3 sequence: CASSSRNSPLHF. The CDR3 DNA sequence: TGTGCCAGCAGTAGCCGTAATTCACCCCTCCACTTT.

V gene TRBV4-3 combines with J gene TRBJ2-1; 10 nucleotides match TRBD2. V was pared by 1 base and J by 6 bases, with 12 bases of the junction left unmatched. CDR1 and CDR2 (germline): LGHNA, YSLEER. There are 18 residues in the CDR3. CDR3 loop: CASSQGPPAGGRSNEQFF. For the CDR3, the DNA is TGCGCCAGCAGCCAAGGACCCCCAGCGGGGGGGCGGAGCAATGAGCAGTTCTTC.

This rearrangement joins TRBV7-9 to TRBJ1-4; D might be TRBD1 (5 bases). This CDR3 spans 16 amino acids. From germline, CDR1 is SEHNR and CDR2 FQNEAQ (reference sequence). V lost 10 bases to trimming and J lost 0 bases, with 18 bases between them. The DNA of the CDR3 is TGTGCCACTACCCAACGGGGGGGTGCAACTAATGAAAAACTGTTTTTT. Protein sequence: CATTQRGGATNEKLFF.

The chain couples TRBV15 to TRBJ1-2, with D possibly being TRBD1 (5 bases). The V and J ends lost 0 bases and 7 bases respectively, with 12 bases between them. The CDR3 extends over 14 amino acids. The germline V gene encodes CDR1 LNHNV and CDR2 YYDKDF (reference sequence). In DNA, the CDR3 is TGTGCCACCAGCAGAGATATCCGGAGGGGTGGCTACACCTTC. As protein: CATSRDIRRGGYTF.

The DNA of the CDR3 is TGTGCCAGCAGCCTCACGACAGGGAACACTGAAGCTTTCTTT. Protein product: CASSLTTGNTEAFF. This chain uses TRBV6-1 with TRBJ1-1, with D possibly being TRBD1 (6 bases). This CDR3 is built from 14 residues. Germline CDR1 and CDR2: MNHNS and SASEGT. The V and J ends lost 6 bases and 1 base respectively, with 12 bases between them.

This chain uses TRBV11-2 with TRBJ1-3, with a tentative D call TRBD1 (5 bases). Germline values: CDR1 SGHAT, CDR2 FQNNGV. The CDR3 sequence is 18 residues long. V was cut by 3 bases and J by 2 bases, with 20 bases left in between. The CDR3 here is CASSFTPSRTSPGNTIYF. CDR3 nucleotides: TGTGCCAGCAGCTTCACCCCCTCTCGGACATCACCTGGAAACACCATATATTTT.

The chain uses TRBV4-1 and TRBJ1-2; the D is unclear. CDR1 is MGHRA and CDR2 is YSYEKL in the germline V gene. CDR3 length equals 15 residues. Trimming removed 0 bases from V and 8 bases from J, with 16 bases in between. The CDR3: CASSQDLSPDGGYTF. The CDR3 DNA reads TGCGCCAGCAGCCAAGACCTATCCCCGGACGGCGGCTACACCTTC.

A single count supports this clone. The CDR3 region is CASSPPSGGRYEQYF. The CDR3, as DNA: TGTGCCAGCAGCCCGCCTAGCGGGGGGCGCTACGAGCAGTACTTC. This chain links TRBV6-5 with TRBJ2-7, with TRBD2 matching 11 bases. Germline V gene sequence: CDR1 MNHEY, CDR2 SVGAGI. V trimming: 6 bases; J trimming: 3 bases; junction bases outside the gene matches: 7. The CDR3 totals 15 residues.

This rearrangement joins TRBV19 to TRBJ1-2; a possible D gene is TRBD1 (6 bases). The CDR3 is made up of 13 amino acids. In germline, CDR1 is LNHDA, CDR2 SQIVND (reference sequence). Trimming pared 7 bases from V and 4 bases from J, leaving 13 bases between. CDR3 in amino acids: CASTVAGAYGYTF. The CDR3 coding sequence is TGTGCCAGTACCGTGGCGGGGGCCTATGGCTACACCTTC.

The rearrangement uses TRBV9 and TRBJ2-7; 11 bases are shared with TRBD1. The germline V gene has CDR1 SGDLS and CDR2 YYNGEE. V dropped 0 bases and J dropped 2; count of bases not matched to a gene: 1. This CDR3 region has 15 residues. The CDR3 region is CASSVGGQGAYEQYF. The CDR3 DNA sequence: TGTGCCAGCAGCGTAGGGGGACAGGGGGCCTACGAGCAGTACTTC.

The chain employs TRBV30 and TRBJ2-7; D is uncertain. Trimming pared 2 bases from V and 0 bases from J, leaving 8 bases between. CDR1 is GTSNPN and CDR2 is SVGIG in the germline V gene (reference sequence). This CDR3 region has 13 residues. CDR3 amino acids: CAWSRGFSYEQYF. In nucleotides, the CDR3 is TGTGCCTGGAGTAGAGGTTTCTCCTACGAGCAGTACTTC. The full variable domain, its missing parts supplied by reference TRBV30 and TRBJ2-7, is SQTIHQWPATLVQPVGSPLSLECTVEGTSNPNLYWYRQAAGRGLQLLFYSVGIGQISSEVPQNLSASRPQDRQFILSSKKLLLSDSGFYLCAWSRGFSYEQYFGPGTRLTVT.

This sequence joins TRBV2 and TRBJ1-2; D is perhaps TRBD1 (5 bases). The germline CDR1 and CDR2 sequences are SNHLY and FYNNEI. The V end was cut by 3 bases, the J end by 4 bases, with 18 bases between. The CDR3 runs 16 residues. CDR3 amino acids: CASSDKMARESYGYTF. CDR3 nucleotides: TGTGCCAGCAGTGATAAAATGGCCAGGGAGTCCTATGGCTACACCTTC.

The chain combines TRBV11-1 with TRBJ1-5; D is unclear. CDR3 length: 13 residues. V dropped 2 bases and J dropped 5 bases, with 7 bases sitting between them. Germline-derived CDR1 and CDR2 are SGHAT and FQDESV (reference sequence). The CDR3 region has the DNA TGTGCCAGCAGCTTATCAGGAGATCAGCCCCAGCATTTT. The encoded protein is CASSLSGDQPQHF.

This chain links TRBV6-1 with TRBJ2-2, with D perhaps assigned TRBD1 or TRBD2 (5 bases each). CDR1 and CDR2 (germline): MNHNS, SASEGT. V was clipped by 4 bases and J by 5 bases, with 17 bases between them. The CDR3 loop spans 16 amino acids. This CDR3 is CASSAPGREYTGELFF. As DNA, the CDR3 is TGTGCCAGCAGTGCCCCGGGCAGGGAGTATACCGGGGAGCTGTTTTTT.

The rearrangement links TRBV5-4 to TRBJ2-5, with 7 bases lining up with TRBD2. Germline V gene sequence: CDR1 SGHNT, CDR2 YYREEE (reference sequence). The CDR3 covers 16 residues. V lost 4 bases, J lost 6 bases, and 15 bases stayed unmatched. The CDR3 sequence is CASSAPSGTIGQTQYF. Written as DNA, the CDR3 is TGTGCCAGCAGCGCCCCGTCCGGGACTATCGGTCAGACCCAGTACTTC.

The chain employs TRBV29-1 and TRBJ1-1; D possibly corresponds to TRBD1 (5 bases). Trimming stripped 3 bases from V and 3 bases from J, with 14 bases between. The germline CDR1 and CDR2 sequences are SQVTM and ANQGSEA. The length of the CDR3 is 14 residues. The CDR3 coding sequence is TGCAGCGTTGAGAGGGGCAGGGTAGACACTGAAGCTTTCTTT. Translation: CSVERGRVDTEAFF.